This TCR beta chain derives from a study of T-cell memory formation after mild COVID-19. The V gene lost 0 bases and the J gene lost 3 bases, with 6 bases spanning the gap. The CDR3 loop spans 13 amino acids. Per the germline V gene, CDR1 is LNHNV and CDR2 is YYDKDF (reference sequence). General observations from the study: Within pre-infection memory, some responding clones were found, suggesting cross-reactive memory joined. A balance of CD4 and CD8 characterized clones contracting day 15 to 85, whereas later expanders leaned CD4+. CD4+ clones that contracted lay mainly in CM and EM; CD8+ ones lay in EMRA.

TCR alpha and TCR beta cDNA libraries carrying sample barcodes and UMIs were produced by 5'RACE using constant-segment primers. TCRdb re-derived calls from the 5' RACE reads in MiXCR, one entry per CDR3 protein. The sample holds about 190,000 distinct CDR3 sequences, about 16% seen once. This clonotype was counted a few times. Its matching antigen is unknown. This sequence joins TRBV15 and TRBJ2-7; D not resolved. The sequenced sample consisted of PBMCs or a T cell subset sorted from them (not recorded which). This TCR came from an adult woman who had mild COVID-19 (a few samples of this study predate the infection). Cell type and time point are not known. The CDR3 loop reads CATSREVNYEQYF. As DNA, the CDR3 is TGTGCCACCAGCAGAGAGGTTAACTACGAGCAGTACTTC.